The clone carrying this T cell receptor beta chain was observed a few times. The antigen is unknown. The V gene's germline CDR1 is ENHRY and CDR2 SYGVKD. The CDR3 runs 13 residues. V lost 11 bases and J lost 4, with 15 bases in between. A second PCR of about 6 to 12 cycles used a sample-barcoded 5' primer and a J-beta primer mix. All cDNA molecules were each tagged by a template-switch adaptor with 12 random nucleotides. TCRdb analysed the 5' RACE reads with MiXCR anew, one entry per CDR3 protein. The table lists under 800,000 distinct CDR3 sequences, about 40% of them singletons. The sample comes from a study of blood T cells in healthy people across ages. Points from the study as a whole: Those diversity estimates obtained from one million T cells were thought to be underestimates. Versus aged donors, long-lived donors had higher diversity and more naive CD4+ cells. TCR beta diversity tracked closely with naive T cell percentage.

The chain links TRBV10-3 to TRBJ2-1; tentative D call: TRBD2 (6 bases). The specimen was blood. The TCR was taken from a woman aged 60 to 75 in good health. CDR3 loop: CAAVADHYNEQFF. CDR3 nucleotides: TGTGCCGCCGTAGCGGACCATTACAATGAGCAGTTCTTC.